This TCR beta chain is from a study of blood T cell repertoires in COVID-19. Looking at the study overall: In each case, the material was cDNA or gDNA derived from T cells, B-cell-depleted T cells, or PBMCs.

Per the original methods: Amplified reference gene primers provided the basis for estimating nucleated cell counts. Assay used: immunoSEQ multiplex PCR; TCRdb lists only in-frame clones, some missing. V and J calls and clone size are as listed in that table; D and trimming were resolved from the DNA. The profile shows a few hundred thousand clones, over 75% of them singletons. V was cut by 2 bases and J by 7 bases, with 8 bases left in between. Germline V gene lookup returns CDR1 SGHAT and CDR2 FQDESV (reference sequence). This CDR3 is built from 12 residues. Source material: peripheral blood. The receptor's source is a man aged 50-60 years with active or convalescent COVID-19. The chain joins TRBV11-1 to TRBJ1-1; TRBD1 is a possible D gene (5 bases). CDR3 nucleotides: TGTGCCAGCAGCTTACAGGGCGATGAAGCTTTCTTT. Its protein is CASSLQGDEAFF.